The 8 T cell receptor beta chains reported below all come from one sample, sequenced in a study of chemoradiotherapy in HPV16-positive cancers. Profiling relied on immunoSEQ multiplex PCR, and the TCRdb table lists in-frame clones only, not all of them. The sample contains roughly 1,100 clones, around 84% of which appear only once. Sample: tumor tissue, taken from a patient who underwent chemoradiotherapy. These receptors were obtained from a human donor with HPV-associated anogenital cancer.

This sequence joins TRBV6-1 and TRBJ2-2; no clear D. Trimming shortened V by 6 bases and J by 5 bases, and 4 bases separated the two germline ends. CDR1 is MNHNS and CDR2 is SASEGT in the germline V gene. The CDR3 loop spans 11 amino acids. CDR3 DNA: TGTGCCAGCAGGGATACCGGGGAGCTGTTTTTT. This translates into CASRDTGELFF.

The chain is built from TRBV5-1 and TRBJ2-1; 8 positions agree with TRBD2. The germline V gene encodes CDR1 SGHRS and CDR2 YFSETQ. After removal of 1 base from V and 3 bases from J, the junction contained 3 bases not matched to a gene. This CDR3 comprises 15 residues. This CDR3 is CASSLSGGYYNEQFF. In DNA, the CDR3 is TGCGCCAGCAGCTTGAGCGGGGGTTACTACAATGAGCAGTTCTTC.

This rearrangement joins TRBV29-1 to TRBJ2-3; perhaps TRBD2 as D (6 bases). CDR1 and CDR2 from the germline V gene are SQVTM and ANQGSEA. The CDR3 length is 15 residues. V was clipped by 1 base and J by 1 base, with 12 bases between them. Here the CDR3 reads CSVEVRERGTDTQYF. The CDR3 DNA follows: TGCAGCGTTGAAGTCCGGGAGCGGGGCACAGATACGCAGTATTTT.

The CDR3 region is CASSPGQPQETQYF. CDR3 sequence (DNA): TGTGCCAGCAGCCCCGGACAACCTCAAGAGACCCAGTACTTC. The chain joins TRBV6-5 to TRBJ2-5, with D maybe TRBD1 (5 bases). V lost 6 bases to trimming and J lost 2 bases, with 13 bases between them. Per the germline V gene, CDR1 is MNHEY and CDR2 is SVGAGI. The CDR3 length is 14 residues.

This clone was counted between two and nine times. The chain links TRBV18 to TRBJ1-5; 9 bases agree with TRBD1. In germline, CDR1 is KGHSH, CDR2 LQKENI. After removal of 4 bases from V and 4 bases from J, the junction contained 2 bases not matched to a gene. The length of the CDR3 is 14 residues. CDR3 amino acids: CASSLGTGNQPQHF. The CDR3 DNA reads as TGTGCCAGCTCACTGGGGACAGGGAATCAGCCCCAGCATTTT.

The rearrangement joins TRBV7-8 to TRBJ2-7; no clear D gene. Germline V CDR1 and CDR2: SGHVS, FQNEAQ. The CDR3 covers 14 residues. V lost 1 base to trimming and J lost 5 bases, with 12 bases between them. CDR3 loop: CASSLVGMGNEQYF. CDR3 nucleotides: TGTGCCAGCAGCTTAGTAGGGATGGGAAACGAGCAGTACTTC.

V is TRBV4-3 and J is TRBJ2-1, with a tentative D call TRBD2 (5 bases). The CDR3 has 14 residues. V gave up 1 base and J gave up 9 bases, with 13 bases separating them. Germline values: CDR1 LGHNA, CDR2 YSLEER. The CDR3 reads CASSQVLGVSEQFF. CDR3 nucleotides: TGCGCCAGCAGCCAAGTCCTCGGGGTGAGTGAGCAGTTCTTC.

V gene TRBV19 combines with J gene TRBJ1-2; TRBD1 matches 7 bases. Germline loops: CDR1 LNHDA, CDR2 SQIVND (reference sequence). Losses at the gene ends were 0 bases for V and 2 bases for J; bases not matched to a gene: 3. The CDR3 consists of 15 residues. The CDR3 reads CASSIDVRGNYGYTF. The CDR3 DNA reads as TGTGCCAGTAGTATAGATGTCAGGGGGAACTATGGCTACACCTTC.